The next 2 T cell receptor beta chains were all read from a single sample in a study of identifying expanded T cells in peripheral blood. This table comes from immunoSEQ multiplex PCR, and its TCRdb copy is limited to in-frame clones, with some not included. The data contain about 100,000 clones, around 90% of them singletons. The source material was blood. These TCRs come from a person aged 18 to 75 in good health.

The genes are TRBV18 and TRBJ1-2; D ambiguous. This CDR3 is built from 14 residues. CDR1 KGHSH and CDR2 LQKENI come from the germline V gene. V lost 3 bases and J 6 bases, leaving 14 bases between the germline ends. CDR3 protein: CASSPRQAPDGYTF. In nucleotides, the CDR3 is TGTGCCAGCTCACCGAGGCAGGCGCCCGATGGCTACACCTTC. The full variable domain, with the rest looked up from reference TRBV18 and TRBJ1-2, is NAGVMQNPRHLVRRRGQEARLRCSPMKGHSHVYWYRQLPEEGLKFMVYLQKENIIDESGMPKERFSAEFPKEGPSILRIQQVVRGDSAAYFCASSPRQAPDGYTFGSGTRLTVV.

V usage is TRBV4-2 and J usage is TRBJ1-1, with D tentatively TRBD1 (6 bases). CDR1 LGHNA and CDR2 YNFKEQ come from the germline V gene. This CDR3 spans 15 amino acids. V was shortened by 4 bases and J by 4 bases, with 16 bases between the two germline ends. CDR3 DNA sequence: TGTGCCAGCAGCCGCATCGAGGGGGAGGGCACTGAAGCTTTCTTT. It translates to CASSRIEGEGTEAFF.